These 22 T cell receptor beta chains share one sample of origin, sequenced in a study of identical twins. TCRdb reprocessed the 5' RACE reads via MiXCR and lists one record per CDR3 protein. The repertoire holds approximately 260,000 distinct CDR3 sequences, with about 14% as singletons. The sequencing input was memory (CD45RO+) T cells sorted from blood. The receptors stem from a woman aged 18-35 years in good health.

This clonotype was seen repeatedly, ten times or more. The J gene is TRBJ1-4, the V gene TRBV11-2; D remains unclear. Trimming shortened V by 5 bases and J by 4 bases, and 17 bases separated the two germline ends. CDR3 size: 16 residues. CDR1 SGHAT and CDR2 FQNNGV come from the germline V gene. The CDR3 spells CASSVISGADNEKLFF. The CDR3 DNA is TGTGCCAGCAGCGTAATCAGCGGAGCCGATAATGAAAAACTGTTTTTT.

The rearrangement uses TRBV2 and TRBJ1-1; tentatively, D is TRBD1 (6 bases). Trimming took 1 base from V and 1 from J, leaving 7 bases between them. This CDR3 is built from 14 residues. Germline CDR1 and CDR2: SNHLY and FYNNEI. CDR3 in DNA: TGTGCCAGCAGTGAAGGAGGGGGGAACACTGAAGCTTTCTTT. Residues: CASSEGGGNTEAFF.

The V gene is TRBV7-2, the J gene TRBJ2-7, with D perhaps assigned TRBD1 or TRBD2 (5 bases each). The V end was cut by 7 bases, the J end by 7 bases, with 17 bases between. Germline lookup yields CDR1 SGHTA and CDR2 FQGNSA. The CDR3 is made up of 13 amino acids. CDR3 sequence (DNA): TGTGCCAGCAATTCAGGGATCGGAGGAGAGCAGTACTTC. As protein: CASNSGIGGEQYF.

There are a few counts of this clonotype. The J gene is TRBJ1-2, the V gene TRBV3-1, with 8 nucleotides matching TRBD1. Germline V CDR1 and CDR2: LGHDT, YNNKEL (reference sequence). V gave up 3 bases and J gave up 7 bases; unmatched junction bases: 13. CDR3 length: 16 amino acids. The chain's CDR3 is CASSQGPPGGIGGYTF. In DNA, the CDR3 is TGTGCCAGCAGCCAGGGACCCCCAGGGGGCATAGGTGGCTACACCTTC.

The chain is built from TRBV5-1 and TRBJ2-1, with 14 bases matching TRBD2. Germline V gene data show CDR1 as SGHRS and CDR2 as YFSETQ. The CDR3 is made up of 17 amino acids. V dropped 4 bases and J dropped 9; count of bases not matched to a gene: 12. The CDR3 DNA reads as TGCGCCAGCAGCATTAGATCCGGGACTAGCGGGGGAGGTGAGCAGTTCTTC. This translates into CASSIRSGTSGGGEQFF.

This chain links TRBV21-1 with TRBJ1-1; TRBD1, the D gene given by the table, was not confirmed from the DNA. TRBV21-1 represents a pseudogene. The length of the CDR3 is 16 residues. DNA for the CDR3: TGTGCCAGCAGCCGGGACAGGGGGCCCCGATCCGTCGAAGCTTTCTTT. Translation: CASSRDRGPRSVEAFF.

The rearrangement links TRBV11-2 to TRBJ2-1; a weak D match, TRBD2 (6 bases). Germline V gene lookup returns CDR1 SGHAT and CDR2 FQNNGV. The CDR3 has 15 residues. The germline V and J ends were trimmed by 5 bases and 0 bases, with 11 bases remaining between them. CDR3 region: CASSLGTPSYNEQFF. The CDR3 region has the DNA TGTGCCAGCAGCCTCGGGACTCCCTCCTACAATGAGCAGTTCTTC.

Only a few counts were recorded for this clonotype. The chain has TRBV5-1 and TRBJ1-6; D is undetermined. The germline gives CDR1 SGHRS, CDR2 YFSETQ. The CDR3 length is 16 residues. Trimming stripped 2 bases from V and 7 bases from J, with 16 bases between. This CDR3 is CASSFAGGSRNSPLHF. As DNA, the CDR3 is TGCGCCAGCAGCTTCGCGGGAGGTAGCCGAAATTCACCCCTCCACTTT.

This clonotype was observed a few times. This chain links TRBV5-1 with TRBJ1-1; 7 positions match TRBD1. J lost 5 bases, V lost 2 bases, and 3 bases had no gene match. The CDR3 runs to 13 residues. The germline gives CDR1 SGHRS, CDR2 YFSETQ. The CDR3 nucleotides are TGCGCCAGCAGCTTACAGGGACAGACTGAAGCTTTCTTT. It encodes CASSLQGQTEAFF.

The chain joins TRBV6-5 to TRBJ1-2; TRBD1 aligns across 7 bases. This CDR3 contains 12 residues. J lost 2 bases, V lost 7 bases, and 1 base had no gene match. Looked up from germline, CDR1 is MNHEY and CDR2 is SVGAGI. CDR3 nucleotide sequence: TGTGCCAGCAAGGACAGGAACTATGGCTACACCTTC. It translates to CASKDRNYGYTF.

This clonotype appeared a few times. The V call is TRBV15, the J call TRBJ2-1, with TRBD1 matching 8 bases. The J segment lost 12 bases and the V segment lost 3 bases, leaving 4 bases of the junction unmatched. Germline loops: CDR1 LNHNV, CDR2 YYDKDF (reference sequence). The CDR3 consists of 12 residues. In DNA, the CDR3 is TGTGCCACCAGCAGGGACAGGGCTTGGCAGTTCTTC. This encodes CATSRDRAWQFF.

This clonotype was observed at least ten times. The rearrangement links TRBV20-1 to TRBJ1-5, with a weak D call TRBD1 (6 bases). The CDR3 is 15 residues long. V lost 5 bases to trimming and J lost 1 base, with 15 bases between them. Germline loops: CDR1 DFQATT, CDR2 SNEGSKA (reference sequence). CDR3 nucleotides: TGCAGTGCTGCCGGACAGTGGGGAAGCAATCAGCCCCAGCATTTT. Its protein is CSAAGQWGSNQPQHF.

This clonotype has only a few counts. The rearrangement links TRBV5-1 to TRBJ2-1; D unclear. This CDR3 contains 14 residues. With 0 bases removed from V and 6 bases from J, the gap between germline ends came to 10 bases. The germline V gene encodes CDR1 SGHRS and CDR2 YFSETQ. CDR3 in DNA: TGCGCCAGCAGCTTGGGAGCCCGTGCCAATGAGCAGTTCTTC. Translated: CASSLGARANEQFF. The full variable domain, in which reference TRBV5-1 and TRBJ2-1 provide the parts outside the CDR3, is KAGVTQTPRYLIKTRGQQVTLSCSPISGHRSVSWYQQTPGQGLQFLFEYFSETQRNKGNFPGRFSGRQFSNSRSEMNVSTLELGDSALYLCASSLGARANEQFFGPGTRLTVL.

CDR3 DNA: TGTGCCAGCAGCCTATCGACAGCTATAGGCTACGAGCAGTACTTC. Amino acids: CASSLSTAIGYEQYF. The genes are TRBV3-1 and TRBJ2-7; D is perhaps TRBD1 (5 bases). The CDR3 is made up of 15 amino acids. CDR1 is LGHDT and CDR2 is YNNKEL in the germline V gene (reference sequence). Deletions cut 4 bases from V and 3 bases from J, with 16 bases between.

The chain carries TRBV3-1 and TRBJ1-1; D is undetermined. This CDR3 comprises 11 residues. The germline CDR1 and CDR2 sequences are LGHDT and YNNKEL (reference sequence). V dropped 7 bases and J dropped 1 base, with 4 bases sitting between them. DNA for the CDR3: TGTGCCAGCATGAAGAACACTGAAGCTTTCTTT. Its protein is CASMKNTEAFF.

The table lists this clonotype with many counts. The gene calls are TRBV7-2 and TRBJ2-2; 7 nucleotides line up with TRBD2. After removal of 3 bases from V and 0 bases from J, the junction contained 7 bases not matched to a gene. In germline, CDR1 is SGHTA, CDR2 FQGNSA. The CDR3 consists of 17 residues. In DNA form, the CDR3 reads TGTGCCAGCAGCTTGGTGCCAGCGGGGACGAACACCGGGGAGCTGTTTTTT. Translation gives CASSLVPAGTNTGELFF.

This clonotype showed up just a few times. The CDR3 DNA reads TGTGCCAGTAGTAGAGGCTCTAACAATGAGCAGTTCTTC. This gives the protein CASSRGSNNEQFF. The chain is built from TRBV19 and TRBJ2-1; D remains ambiguous. The CDR3 contains 13 residues. Trimming cost V 4 bases and J 5 bases, with 9 bases left between them. Germline values: CDR1 LNHDA, CDR2 SQIVND (reference sequence).

J is TRBJ2-6 and V is TRBV6-2 or TRBV6-3, with D perhaps TRBD2 (7 bases). The V and J ends lost 3 bases and 1 base respectively, with 13 bases between them. This CDR3 has 17 residues. Germline V gene sequence: CDR1 MNHEY, CDR2 SVGEGT. This CDR3 is CASSYGGAFSGANVLTF. DNA of the CDR3: TGTGCCAGCAGTTATGGGGGGGCTTTTTCTGGGGCCAACGTCCTGACTTTC.

The chain links TRBV7-9 to TRBJ2-3; D uncertain. CDR1 SEHNR and CDR2 FQNEAQ come from the germline V gene (reference sequence). The CDR3 consists of 14 residues. V lost 2 bases to trimming and J lost 1 base, with 7 bases between them. CDR3 sequence reads: CASSLFGGTDTQYF. As DNA, the CDR3 is TGTGCCAGCAGCTTATTCGGAGGCACAGATACGCAGTATTTT.

V and J are TRBV3-1 and TRBJ2-3, with a weak D call TRBD2 (5 bases). Germline CDR1 and CDR2: LGHDT and YNNKEL (reference sequence). This CDR3 has 15 residues. Trimming stripped 3 bases from V and 0 bases from J, with 10 bases between. The CDR3 nucleotides read TGTGCCAGCAGCCAGTACGGGGATAGCACAGATACGCAGTATTTT. Translated: CASSQYGDSTDTQYF.

The rearrangement uses TRBV20-1 and TRBJ1-6, with 9 positions matching TRBD1. The V and J ends lost 5 bases and 8 bases, in that order; junction bases with no gene match: 7. CDR1 DFQATT and CDR2 SNEGSKA come from the germline V gene (reference sequence). This CDR3 contains 14 residues. CDR3 sequence: CSASPGTGYSPLHF. The CDR3 bases are TGCAGTGCTTCACCCGGGACAGGGTATTCACCCCTCCACTTT.

The V call is TRBV20-1, the J call TRBJ2-3; 12 bases map to TRBD2. Germline V lookup: CDR1 DFQATT, CDR2 SNEGSKA (reference sequence). J was trimmed by 5 bases and V by 3 bases; bases with no gene match: 3. This CDR3 region has 14 residues. CDR3 amino acids: CSASMGLAGDTQYF. CDR3 DNA sequence: TGCAGTGCTAGCATGGGACTAGCGGGAGATACGCAGTATTTT.